This T cell receptor beta chain was documented in a study of spatial heterogeneity in lung cancer. The length of the CDR3 is 15 residues. The germline V gene has CDR1 SGHNT and CDR2 YYREEE (reference sequence). Time point: sample taken at primary tumor resection. Tumor, nontumor lung or frozen PBMC supplied whole RNA that was sequenced unsorted. There were some 76 donors, all of them untreated patients with early-stage non-small cell lung cancer. Individual TCR cDNA molecules each bore their own unique molecular identifier. MiXCR was run by TCRdb on the 5' RACE reads, yielding one entry per CDR3 protein. The profile shows about 28,000 distinct CDR3 sequences, 7.5% to 9.5% of them singletons. Regarding this clonotype: Its specificity is unknown. This may stem from a read error, because a much larger clone lies one nucleotide away.

General study findings and limits: TCRs found ubiquitously expanded in tumor appeared in blood more at resection than at follow-up.

This sequence originates from a female donor with early-stage non-small cell lung cancer. The gene calls are TRBV5-4 and TRBJ2-1; possibly TRBD1 for D (5 bases). The source was PBMCs, collected at surgery. As DNA, the CDR3 is TGTGCCAGCACCTATGGGTCAGGGCTAGGCAATGTGCAGTTCTTC. It translates to CASTYGSGLGNVQFF.